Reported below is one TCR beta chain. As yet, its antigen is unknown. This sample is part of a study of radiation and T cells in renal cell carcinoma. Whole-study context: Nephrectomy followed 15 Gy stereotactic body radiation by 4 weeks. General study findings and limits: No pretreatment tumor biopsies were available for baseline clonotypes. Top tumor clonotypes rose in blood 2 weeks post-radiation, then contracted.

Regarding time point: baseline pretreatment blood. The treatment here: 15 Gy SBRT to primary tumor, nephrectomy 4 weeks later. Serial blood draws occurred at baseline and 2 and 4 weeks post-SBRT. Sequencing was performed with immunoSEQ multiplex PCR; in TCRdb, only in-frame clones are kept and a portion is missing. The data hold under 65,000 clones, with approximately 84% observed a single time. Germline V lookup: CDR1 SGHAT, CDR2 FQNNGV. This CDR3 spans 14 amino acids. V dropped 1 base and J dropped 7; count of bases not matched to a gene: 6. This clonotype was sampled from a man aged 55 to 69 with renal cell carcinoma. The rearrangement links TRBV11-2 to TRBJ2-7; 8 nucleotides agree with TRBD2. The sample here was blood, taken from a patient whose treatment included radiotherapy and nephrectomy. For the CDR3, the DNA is TGTGCCAGCAGCTTAGGCGGGGGGTTGAGAGAGCAGTACTTC. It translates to CASSLGGGLREQYF.